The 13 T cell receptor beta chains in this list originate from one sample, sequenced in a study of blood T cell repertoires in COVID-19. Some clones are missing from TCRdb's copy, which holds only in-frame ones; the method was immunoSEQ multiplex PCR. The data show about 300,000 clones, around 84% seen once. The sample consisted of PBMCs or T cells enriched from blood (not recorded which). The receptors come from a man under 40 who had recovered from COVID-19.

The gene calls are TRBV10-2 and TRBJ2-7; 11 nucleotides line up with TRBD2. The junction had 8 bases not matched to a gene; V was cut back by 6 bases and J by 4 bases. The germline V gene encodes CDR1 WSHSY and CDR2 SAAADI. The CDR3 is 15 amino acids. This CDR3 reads CASRLAGGEKYEQYF. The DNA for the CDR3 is TGCGCCAGCAGATTAGCGGGAGGGGAAAAATACGAGCAGTACTTC.

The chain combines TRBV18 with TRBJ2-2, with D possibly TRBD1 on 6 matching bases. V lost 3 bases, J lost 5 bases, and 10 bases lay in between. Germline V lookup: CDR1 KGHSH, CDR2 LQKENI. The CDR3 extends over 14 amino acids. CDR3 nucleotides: TGTGCCAGCTCACCGTCAACAGGGACCGGGGAGCTGTTTTTT. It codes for CASSPSTGTGELFF.

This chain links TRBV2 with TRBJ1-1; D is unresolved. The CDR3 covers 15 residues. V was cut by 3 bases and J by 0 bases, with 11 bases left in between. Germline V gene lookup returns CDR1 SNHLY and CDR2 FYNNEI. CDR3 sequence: CASSEDGLLNTEAFF. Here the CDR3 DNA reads TGTGCCAGCAGTGAGGACGGACTCTTGAACACTGAAGCTTTCTTT.

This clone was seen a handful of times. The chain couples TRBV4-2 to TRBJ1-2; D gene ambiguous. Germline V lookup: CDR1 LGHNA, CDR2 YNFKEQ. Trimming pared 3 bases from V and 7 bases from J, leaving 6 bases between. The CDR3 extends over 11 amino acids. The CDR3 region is CASSHVIGYTF. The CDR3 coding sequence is TGTGCCAGCAGCCATGTAATTGGCTACACCTTC.

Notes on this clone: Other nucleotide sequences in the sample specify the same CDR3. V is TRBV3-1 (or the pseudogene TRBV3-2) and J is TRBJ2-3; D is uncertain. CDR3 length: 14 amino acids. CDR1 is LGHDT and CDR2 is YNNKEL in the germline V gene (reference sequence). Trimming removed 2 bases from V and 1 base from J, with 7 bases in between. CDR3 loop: CASSQQTGTDTQYF. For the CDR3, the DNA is TGTGCCAGCAGCCAACAAACGGGCACAGATACGCAGTATTTT.

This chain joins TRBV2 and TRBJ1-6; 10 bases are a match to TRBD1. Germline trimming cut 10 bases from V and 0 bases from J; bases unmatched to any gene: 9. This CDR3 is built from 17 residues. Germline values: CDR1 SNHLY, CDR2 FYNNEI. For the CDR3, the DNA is TGTGCCACCATGGCGGGACAGGGGAGCTCCTATAATTCACCCCTCCACTTT. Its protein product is CATMAGQGSSYNSPLHF.

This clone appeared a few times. The CDR3 DNA sequence: TGCGCCAGCAGCCAACCAACAGGGAGGGGAACTAATGAAAAACTGTTTTTT. It codes for CASSQPTGRGTNEKLFF. This chain connects TRBV4-1 to TRBJ1-4; perhaps TRBD1 as D (6 bases). The germline V gene encodes CDR1 MGHRA and CDR2 YSYEKL. The V gene lost 2 bases and the J gene lost 1 base, with 14 bases spanning the gap. The CDR3 is made up of 17 amino acids.

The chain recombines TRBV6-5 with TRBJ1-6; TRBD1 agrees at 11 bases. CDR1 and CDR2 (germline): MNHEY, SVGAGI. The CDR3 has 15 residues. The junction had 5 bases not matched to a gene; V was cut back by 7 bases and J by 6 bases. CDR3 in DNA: TGTGCCAGCATTTGGGACAGGGGGAGTAATTCACCCCTCCACTTT. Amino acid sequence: CASIWDRGSNSPLHF.

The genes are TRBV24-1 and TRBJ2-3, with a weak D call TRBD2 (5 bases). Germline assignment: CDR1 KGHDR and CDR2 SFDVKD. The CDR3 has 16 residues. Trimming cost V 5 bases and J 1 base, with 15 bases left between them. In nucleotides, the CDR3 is TGTGCCACCAGTGCCGATAGCGAGTGGGGCACAGATACGCAGTATTTT. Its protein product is CATSADSEWGTDTQYF.

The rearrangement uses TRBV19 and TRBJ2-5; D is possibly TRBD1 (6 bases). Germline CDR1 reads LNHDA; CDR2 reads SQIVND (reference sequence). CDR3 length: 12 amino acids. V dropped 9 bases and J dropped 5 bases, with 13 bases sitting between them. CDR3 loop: CASSQGRETQYF. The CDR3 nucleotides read TGTGCCAGCTCCCAGGGGCGGGAGACCCAGTACTTC.

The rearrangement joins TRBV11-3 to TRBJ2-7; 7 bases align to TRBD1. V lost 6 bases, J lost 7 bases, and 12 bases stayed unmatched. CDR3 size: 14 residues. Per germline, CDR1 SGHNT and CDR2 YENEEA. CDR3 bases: TGTGCCAGCAGTGCGAGACAGGGACCGAGAGAGCAGTACTTC. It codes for CASSARQGPREQYF.

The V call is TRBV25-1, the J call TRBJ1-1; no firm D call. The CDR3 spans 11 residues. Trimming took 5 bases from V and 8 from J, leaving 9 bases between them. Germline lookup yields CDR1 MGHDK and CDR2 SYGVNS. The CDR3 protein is CASSLGQEAFF. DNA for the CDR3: TGTGCCAGCAGTTTGGGCCAAGAAGCTTTCTTT.

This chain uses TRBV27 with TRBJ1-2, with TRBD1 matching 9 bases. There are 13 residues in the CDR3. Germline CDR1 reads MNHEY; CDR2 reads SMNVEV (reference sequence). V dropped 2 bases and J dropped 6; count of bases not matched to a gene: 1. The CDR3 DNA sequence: TGTGCCAGCAGTTTAGACAGGGGGGATGGCTACACCTTC. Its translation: CASSLDRGDGYTF.